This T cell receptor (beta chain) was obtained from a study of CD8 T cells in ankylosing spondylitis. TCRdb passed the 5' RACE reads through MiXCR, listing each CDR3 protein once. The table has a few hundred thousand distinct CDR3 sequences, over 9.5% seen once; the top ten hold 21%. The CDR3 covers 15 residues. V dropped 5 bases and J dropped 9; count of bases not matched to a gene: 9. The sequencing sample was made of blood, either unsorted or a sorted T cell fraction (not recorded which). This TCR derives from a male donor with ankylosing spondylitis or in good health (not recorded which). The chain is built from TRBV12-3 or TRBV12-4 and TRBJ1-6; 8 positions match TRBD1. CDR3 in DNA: TGTGCCAGCAGTGACAGGGGAAGTAGAAGTTCACCCCTCCACTTT. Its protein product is CASSDRGSRSSPLHF.